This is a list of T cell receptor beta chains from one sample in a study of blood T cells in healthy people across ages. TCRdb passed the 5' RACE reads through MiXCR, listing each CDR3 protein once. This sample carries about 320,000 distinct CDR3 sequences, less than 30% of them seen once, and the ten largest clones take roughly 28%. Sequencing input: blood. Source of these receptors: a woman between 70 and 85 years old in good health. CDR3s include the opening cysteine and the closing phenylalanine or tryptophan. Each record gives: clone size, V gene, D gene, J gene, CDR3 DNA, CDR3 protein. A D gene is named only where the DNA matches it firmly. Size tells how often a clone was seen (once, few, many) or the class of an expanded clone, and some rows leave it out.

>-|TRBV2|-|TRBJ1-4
TGTGCCAGCCGAATTGAGGGATCCGGTGAAAAACTGTTTTTT
CASRIEGSGEKLFF
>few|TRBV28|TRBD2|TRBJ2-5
TGTGCCAGCAGTTTCCTAAAGGCTAGCGGGAGTGAGACCCAGTACTTC
CASSFLKASGSETQYF
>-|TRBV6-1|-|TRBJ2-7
TGTGCCAGCAGTGCCTCCTCGACAGCCGACTACGAGCAGTACTTC
CASSASSTADYEQYF
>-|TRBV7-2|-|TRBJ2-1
TGTGCCAGCAGCCCAGGGGGCGGGAGAAATCACAATGAGCAGTTCTTC
CASSPGGGRNHNEQFF
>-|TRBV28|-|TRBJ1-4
TGTGCCAGCCATGGGGGTGGGAGAGCAACTAATGAAAAACTGGTTTTT
CASHGGGRATNEKLVF
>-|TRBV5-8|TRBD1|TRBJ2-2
TGTGCCAGCAGCTCGGGACAGGGAACTACCGGGGAGCTGTTTTTT
CASSSGQGTTGELFF
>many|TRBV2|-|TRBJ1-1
TGTGCCAGCAAACAAACTGAAGCTTTCTTT
CASKQTEAFF
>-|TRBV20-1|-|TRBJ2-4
TGCAGTGCTAGTCAACCAGCCTCCTACATTCAGTACTTC
CSASQPASYIQYF
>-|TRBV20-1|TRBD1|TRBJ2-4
TGCAGTGCTAGTCCGGGACAGAACATTCAGTACTTC
CSASPGQNIQYF
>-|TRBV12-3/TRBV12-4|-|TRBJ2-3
TGTGCCAGCAACCGGGAACGGGTGCTGGATACGCAGTATTTT
CASNRERVLDTQYF
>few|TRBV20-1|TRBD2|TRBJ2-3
TGCAGTGCTAGCGGTATTAGCGGGAGGATGACAGATACGCAGTATTTT
CSASGISGRMTDTQYF
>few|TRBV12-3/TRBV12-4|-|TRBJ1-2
TGTGCCAGCAGTTTACAGGGCCGTTACCACTATGGCTACACCTTC
CASSLQGRYHYGYTF
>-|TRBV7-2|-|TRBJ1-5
TGTGCCAGCAGCTTAGCTGAGGATCAGCCCCAGCATTTT
CASSLAEDQPQHF
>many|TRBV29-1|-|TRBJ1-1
TGCAGCGTTGACAGGGACATGAACACTGAAGCTTTCTTT
CSVDRDMNTEAFF
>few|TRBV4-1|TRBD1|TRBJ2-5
TGCGCCAGCAGCCAAGAAGGGACAGGGCTTTGGGAGACCCAGTACTTC
CASSQEGTGLWETQYF
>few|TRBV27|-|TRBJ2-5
TGTGCCAGCAGAGGCAGGGCCTTGAGGCAAGAGACCCAGTACTTC
CASRGRALRQETQYF
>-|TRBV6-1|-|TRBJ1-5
TGTGCCAGCAGTGAATGGGGGAGAGGCAATCAGCCCCAGCATTTT
CASSEWGRGNQPQHF
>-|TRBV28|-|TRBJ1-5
TGTGCCAGCAGCGAAACTAGCGGGAGACGCCCAGATACGCAGCATTTT
CASSETSGRRPDTQHF
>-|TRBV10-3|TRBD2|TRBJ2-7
TGTGCCATCAGTGAGTCGAAAGGTAGCGGGGACCTCTCCGAGCAGTACTTC
CAISESKGSGDLSEQYF
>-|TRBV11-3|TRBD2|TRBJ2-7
TGTGCCAGCAGCTTGCTAGCGGGAGACGAGCAGTACTTC
CASSLLAGDEQYF
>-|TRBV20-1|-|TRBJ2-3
TGCAGTGCTAACAACTACAGAGGCACAGATACGCAGTATTTT
CSANNYRGTDTQYF
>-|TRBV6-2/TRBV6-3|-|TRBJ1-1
TGTGCCAGCAGTTACTCGAATGGGGTGAACACTGAAGCTTTCTTT
CASSYSNGVNTEAFF
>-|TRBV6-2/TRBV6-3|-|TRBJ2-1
TGTGCCAGCAGTTACGGAGGGGGAGCTAGCCAGTCCTACAATGAGCAGTTCTTC
CASSYGGGASQSYNEQFF
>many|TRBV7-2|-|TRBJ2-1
TGTGCCAGCAGCTTAGGAGGGTCTGGCTACAATGAGCAGTTCTTC
CASSLGGSGYNEQFF
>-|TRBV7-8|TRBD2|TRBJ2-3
TGTGCCAGCAGCTCGCGCTCTGGCGGGAGTACCACAGATACGCAGTATTTT
CASSSRSGGSTTDTQYF
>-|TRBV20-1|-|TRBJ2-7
TGCAGTGCTAGAGATCTGCCAGGGGGGGTAGGGAAGCAGTACTTC
CSARDLPGGVGKQYF
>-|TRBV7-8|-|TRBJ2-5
TGTGCCGGCAGCTTAAGGAGCGGACCAAGAGAGACCCAGTACTTC
CAGSLRSGPRETQYF
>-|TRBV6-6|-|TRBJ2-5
TGTGCCAGCAGTTACGGAGGCGCAGGGGGGCTTCAAGAGACCCAGTACTTC
CASSYGGAGGLQETQYF
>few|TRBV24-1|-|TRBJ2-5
TGTGCCACCAGTGCATCCGGTGAATCAGAGACCCAGTACTTC
CATSASGESETQYF
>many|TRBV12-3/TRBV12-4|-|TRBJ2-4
TGTGCCAGCAGTTTGTTCGGGGCCAAAAACATTCAGTACTTC
CASSLFGAKNIQYF
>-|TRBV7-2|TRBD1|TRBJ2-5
TGTGCCAGCAGCAACCGGGACAGAGAGACCCAGTACTTC
CASSNRDRETQYF
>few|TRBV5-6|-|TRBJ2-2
TGTGCCAGCAGCTTACTTGAGGGTCGGGGCACCGGGGAGCTGTTTTTT
CASSLLEGRGTGELFF
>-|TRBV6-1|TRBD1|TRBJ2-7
TGTGCCAGCAGGAAAGGGGACAGACAGACATCCTACGAGCAGTACTTC
CASRKGDRQTSYEQYF
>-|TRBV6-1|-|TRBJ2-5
TGTGCCAGCAGGATCAGCAGGGGCCAAGTGACCCAGTACTTC
CASRISRGQVTQYF
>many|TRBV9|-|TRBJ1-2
TGTGCCAGCAGCGGACAAGGACACTCGCTTAACTATGGCTACACCTTC
CASSGQGHSLNYGYTF
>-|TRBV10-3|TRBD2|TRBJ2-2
TGTGCCAATAGCGGGACGAACACCGGGGAGCTGTTTTTT
CANSGTNTGELFF
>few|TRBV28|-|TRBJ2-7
TGTGCCAGCGGTTTCTCCGGGGGCGCGTCCTACGAGCAGTACTTC
CASGFSGGASYEQYF
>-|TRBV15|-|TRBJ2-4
TGTGCCACCAGCAGAGACAGCAAGAACATTCAGTACTTC
CATSRDSKNIQYF
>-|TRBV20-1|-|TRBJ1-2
TGCAGTGCCTGGGACGGTTATGGCTACACCTTC
CSAWDGYGYTF
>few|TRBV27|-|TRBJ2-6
TGTGCCAGCAGAACAGCCCACCGCTCTGGGGCCAACGTCCTGACTTTC
CASRTAHRSGANVLTF
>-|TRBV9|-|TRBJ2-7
TGTGCCAGCGGTGGGGACCGATACTACGAGCAGTACTTC
CASGGDRYYEQYF
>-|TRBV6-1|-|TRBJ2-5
TGTGCCAGCAGTGAAGACTATTGGGAAGAGACCCAGTACTTC
CASSEDYWEETQYF